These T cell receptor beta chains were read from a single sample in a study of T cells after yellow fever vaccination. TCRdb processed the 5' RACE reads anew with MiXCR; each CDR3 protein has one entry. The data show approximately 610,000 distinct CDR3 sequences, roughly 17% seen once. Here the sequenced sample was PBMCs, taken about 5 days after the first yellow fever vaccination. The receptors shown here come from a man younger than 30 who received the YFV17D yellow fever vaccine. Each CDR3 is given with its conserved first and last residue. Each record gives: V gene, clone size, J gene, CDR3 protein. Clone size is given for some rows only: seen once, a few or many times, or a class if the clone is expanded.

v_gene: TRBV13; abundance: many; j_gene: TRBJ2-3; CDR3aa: CASSLMRGGTDTQYF
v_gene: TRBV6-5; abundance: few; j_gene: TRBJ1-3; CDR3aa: CASSYSGDGTIYF
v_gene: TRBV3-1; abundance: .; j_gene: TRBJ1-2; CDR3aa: CASSLTGNLYGYTF
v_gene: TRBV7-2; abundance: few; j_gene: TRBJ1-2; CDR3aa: CASSVGQGYGYTF
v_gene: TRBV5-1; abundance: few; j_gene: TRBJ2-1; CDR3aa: CASSPGPASYRHNEQFF
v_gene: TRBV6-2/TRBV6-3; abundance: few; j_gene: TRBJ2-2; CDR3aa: CASSYGPGPNTGELFF
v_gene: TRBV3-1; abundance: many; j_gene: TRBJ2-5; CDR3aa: CASTGLAGRETQYF
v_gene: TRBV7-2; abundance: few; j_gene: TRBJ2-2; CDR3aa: CASRGRSTGELFF
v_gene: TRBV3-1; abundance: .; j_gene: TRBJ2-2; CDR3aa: CASIGEATNPGELFF
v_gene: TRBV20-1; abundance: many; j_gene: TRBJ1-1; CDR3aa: CSAPNQATEAFF
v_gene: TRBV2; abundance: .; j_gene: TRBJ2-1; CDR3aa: CASRGEGEQFF
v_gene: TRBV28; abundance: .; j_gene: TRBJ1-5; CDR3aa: CASSSQGRDNQPQHF
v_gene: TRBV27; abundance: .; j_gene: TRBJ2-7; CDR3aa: CASSLDRQGMYEQYF
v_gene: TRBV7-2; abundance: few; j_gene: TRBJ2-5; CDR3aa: CASSPFGGAKGQYF
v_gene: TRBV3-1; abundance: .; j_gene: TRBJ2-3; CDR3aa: CASSRYQISTDTQYF
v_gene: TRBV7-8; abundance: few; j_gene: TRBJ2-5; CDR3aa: CASSPFARPLVNGTQYF
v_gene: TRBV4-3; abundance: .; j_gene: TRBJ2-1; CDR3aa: CASSQDFGYWRGDEQFF
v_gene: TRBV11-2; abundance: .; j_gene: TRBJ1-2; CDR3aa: CASSPGQGRAYGYTF
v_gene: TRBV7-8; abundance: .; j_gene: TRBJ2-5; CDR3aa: CASSLATGAQYF
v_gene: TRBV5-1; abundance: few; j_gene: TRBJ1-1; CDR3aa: CASSPRQIQNTEAFF
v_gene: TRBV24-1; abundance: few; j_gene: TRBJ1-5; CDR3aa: CATSDFDRGDRGFNQPQHF
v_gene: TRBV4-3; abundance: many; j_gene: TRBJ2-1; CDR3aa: CASSQERRGGYNEQFF
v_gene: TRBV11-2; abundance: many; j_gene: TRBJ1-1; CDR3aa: CASSFTISRGLNVVNTEAFF
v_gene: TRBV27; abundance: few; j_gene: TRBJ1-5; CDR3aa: CASSSGVRNQPQHF
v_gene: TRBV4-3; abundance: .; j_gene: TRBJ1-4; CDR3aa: CASSERTGRNEKLFF
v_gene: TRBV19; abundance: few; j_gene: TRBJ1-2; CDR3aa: CASTDTGGAFYGYTF
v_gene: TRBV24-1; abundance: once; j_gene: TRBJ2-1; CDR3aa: CATSDSAGGMGDEQFF
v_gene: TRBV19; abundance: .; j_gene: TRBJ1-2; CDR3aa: CASSPTLGRGYIHGYTF
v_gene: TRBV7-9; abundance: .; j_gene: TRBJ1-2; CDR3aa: CASSGAGSGYTF
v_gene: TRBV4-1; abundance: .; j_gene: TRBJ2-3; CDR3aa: CASSQDTVAYPTDTQYF
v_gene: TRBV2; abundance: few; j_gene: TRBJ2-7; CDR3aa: CASHPDSIYEQYF
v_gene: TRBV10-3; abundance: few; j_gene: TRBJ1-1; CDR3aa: CAISDPRNTEAFF
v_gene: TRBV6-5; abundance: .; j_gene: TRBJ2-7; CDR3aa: CATSTGTYEQYF
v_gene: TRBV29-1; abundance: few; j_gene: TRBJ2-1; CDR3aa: CSVEEGRGGYNEQFF
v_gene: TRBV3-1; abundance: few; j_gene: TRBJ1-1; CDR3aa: CASSPVTGAPGTEAFF
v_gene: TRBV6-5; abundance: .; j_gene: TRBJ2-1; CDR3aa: CASSSQGARFF
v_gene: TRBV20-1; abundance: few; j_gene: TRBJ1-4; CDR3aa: CSASQGDEKLFF
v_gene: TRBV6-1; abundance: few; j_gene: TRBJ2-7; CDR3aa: CASSPLLWTAEYEQYF
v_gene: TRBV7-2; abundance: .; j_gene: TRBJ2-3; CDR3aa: CASSLSFIRDTQYF
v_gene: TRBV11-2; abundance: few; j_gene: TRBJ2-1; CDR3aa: CASSLRLAGAEQFF
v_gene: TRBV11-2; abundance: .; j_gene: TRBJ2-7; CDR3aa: CASNPTAQTGTYEQYF
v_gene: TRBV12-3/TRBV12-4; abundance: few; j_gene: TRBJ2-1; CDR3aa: CASSSTAGAVTEQFF
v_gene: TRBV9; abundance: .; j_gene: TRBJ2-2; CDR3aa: CASSLQAGELFF